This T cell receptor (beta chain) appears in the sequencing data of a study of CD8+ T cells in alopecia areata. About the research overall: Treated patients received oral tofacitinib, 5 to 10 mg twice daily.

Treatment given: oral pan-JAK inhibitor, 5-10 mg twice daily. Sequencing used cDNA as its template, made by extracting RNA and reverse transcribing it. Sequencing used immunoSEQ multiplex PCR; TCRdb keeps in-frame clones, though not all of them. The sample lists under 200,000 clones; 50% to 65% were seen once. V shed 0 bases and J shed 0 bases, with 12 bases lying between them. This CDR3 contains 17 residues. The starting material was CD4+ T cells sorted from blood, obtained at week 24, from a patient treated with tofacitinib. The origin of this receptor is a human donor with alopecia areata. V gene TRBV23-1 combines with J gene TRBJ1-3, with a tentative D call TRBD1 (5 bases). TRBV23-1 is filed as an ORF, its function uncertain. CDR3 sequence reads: CASSQSRAGPSGNTIYF. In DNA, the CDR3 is TGCGCCAGCAGTCAATCAAGGGCAGGGCCCTCTGGAAACACCATATATTTT.